This T cell receptor (beta chain) was sequenced for a study of CD8 T cells in ankylosing spondylitis. Study-wide points: A subset of motif variants has previously been described in the synovial fluid and blood of reactive arthritis. Within peripheral blood, clones linked to disease were CD8+ and relatively rare. Disease-linked clones reportedly showed significant enrichment in matched ankylosing spondylitis synovial fluid.

This clonotype was found a few times. Antigen specificity is unknown. The CDR3 length is 17 residues. Germline V gives CDR1 DFQATT, CDR2 SNEGSKA (reference sequence). Germline trimming cut 0 bases from V and 5 bases from J; bases unmatched to any gene: 10. Quantitative barcoded 5'-RACE was used to prepare TCR beta libraries. MiXCR, run by TCRdb on the 5' RACE reads, gives a single entry per CDR3 protein. The profile shows more than 200,000 distinct CDR3 sequences, roughly a quarter of them singletons. The rearrangement links TRBV20-1 to TRBJ2-1, with 10 bases lining up with TRBD2. Sequences were obtained from blood, either unsorted or a sorted T cell fraction (not recorded which). The receptor was derived from a male donor with ankylosing spondylitis or in good health (not recorded which). This CDR3 reads CSARDFGASGGHNEQFF. CDR3 DNA sequence: TGCAGTGCTAGAGATTTCGGGGCTAGCGGGGGTCACAATGAGCAGTTCTTC.